This T cell receptor (beta chain) was identified in a study of shared clonotypes between healthy human individuals. CDR1 is SEHNR and CDR2 is FQNEAQ in the germline V gene (reference sequence). V was trimmed by 3 bases and J by 1 base, leaving 9 bases between them. This CDR3 is built from 14 residues. Using immunoSEQ multiplex PCR, the repertoire was profiled, and TCRdb retains in-frame clones only, with some absent. This table has 850,000 to 1,200,000 clones, about 75% appearing once. V gene TRBV7-9 combines with J gene TRBJ1-1; no reliable D call. Sequencing was carried out using memory CD4+ T cells sorted from blood. Regarding subset: CD45RA-negative fraction. The receptor was derived from a man aged 18 to 30 in good health. CDR3 residues: CASSFGDRNTEAFF. The DNA for the CDR3 is TGTGCCAGCAGCTTCGGCGATAGGAACACTGAAGCTTTCTTT. Looking up the rest from reference TRBV7-9 and TRBJ1-1 gives the full variable domain: DTGVSQNPRHKITKRGQNVTFRCDPISEHNRLYWYRQTLGQGPEFLTYFQNEAQLEKSRLLSDRFSAERPKGSFSTLEIQRTEQGDSAMYLCASSFGDRNTEAFFGQGTRLTVV.